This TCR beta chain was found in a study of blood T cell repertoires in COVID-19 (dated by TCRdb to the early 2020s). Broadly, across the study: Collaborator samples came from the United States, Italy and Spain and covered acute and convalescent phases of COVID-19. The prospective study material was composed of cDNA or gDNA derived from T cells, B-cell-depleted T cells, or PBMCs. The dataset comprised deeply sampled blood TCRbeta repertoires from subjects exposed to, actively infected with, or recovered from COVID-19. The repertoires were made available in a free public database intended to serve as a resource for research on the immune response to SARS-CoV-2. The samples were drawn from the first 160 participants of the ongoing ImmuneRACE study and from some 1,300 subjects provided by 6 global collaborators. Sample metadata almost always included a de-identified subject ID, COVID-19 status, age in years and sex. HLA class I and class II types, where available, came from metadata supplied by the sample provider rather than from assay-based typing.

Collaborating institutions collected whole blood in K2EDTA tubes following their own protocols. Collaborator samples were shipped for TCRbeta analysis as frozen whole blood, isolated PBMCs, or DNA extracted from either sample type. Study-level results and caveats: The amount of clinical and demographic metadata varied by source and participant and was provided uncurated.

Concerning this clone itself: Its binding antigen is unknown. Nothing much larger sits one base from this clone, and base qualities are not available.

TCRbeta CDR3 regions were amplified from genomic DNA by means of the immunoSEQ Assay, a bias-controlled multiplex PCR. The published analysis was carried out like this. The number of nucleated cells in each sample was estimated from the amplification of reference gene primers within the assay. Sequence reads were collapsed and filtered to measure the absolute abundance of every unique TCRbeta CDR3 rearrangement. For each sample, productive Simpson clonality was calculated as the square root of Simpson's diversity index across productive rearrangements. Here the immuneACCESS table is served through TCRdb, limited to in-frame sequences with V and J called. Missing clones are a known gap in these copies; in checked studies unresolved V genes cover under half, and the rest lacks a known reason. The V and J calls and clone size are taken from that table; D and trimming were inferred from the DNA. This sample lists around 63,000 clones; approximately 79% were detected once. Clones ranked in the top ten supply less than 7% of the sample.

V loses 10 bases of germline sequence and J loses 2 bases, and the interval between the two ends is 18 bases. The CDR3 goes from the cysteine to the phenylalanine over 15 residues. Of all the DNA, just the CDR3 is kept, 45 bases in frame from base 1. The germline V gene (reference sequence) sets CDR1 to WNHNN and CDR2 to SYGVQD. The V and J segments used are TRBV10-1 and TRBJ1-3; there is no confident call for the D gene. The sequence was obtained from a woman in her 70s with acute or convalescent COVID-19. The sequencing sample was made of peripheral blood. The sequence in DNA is TGCGCCATCGTGACTGAGGAGAAGCCTGGAAACACCATATATTTT. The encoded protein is CAIVTEEKPGNTIYF.